This TCR beta chain was captured in a study of long-term antiretroviral therapy in people with HIV. immunoSEQ v3.0 was run at survey level. It was about 35,000-50,000 T-cell genomes per sample that sequencing targeted. Libraries were prepared by immunoSEQ multiplex PCR; TCRdb keeps only in-frame clonotypes and omits some of them. This sample yields under 50,000 clones, of which more than 80% are seen a single time; 5.5% to 6.5% belongs to the top ten. General observations from the study: Post-treatment diversity went higher with ART but stayed below transplant donor controls.

Comment on this clone: Its matching antigen is unknown.

The CDR3 covers 11 residues. V was shortened by 4 bases and J by 5 bases, with 6 bases between the two germline ends. Germline V gene lookup returns CDR1 SGHDT and CDR2 YYEEEE. The chain joins TRBV5-6 to TRBJ2-5, with D unclear. This sample comprised unsorted PBMCs, obtained 3.1 years after starting antiretroviral therapy. The receptor was isolated from a woman between 50 and 59 years old with HIV. CDR3 sequence: CASSGRETQYF. In DNA, the CDR3 is TGTGCCAGCAGCGGTCGTGAGACCCAGTACTTC.